This T cell receptor (beta chain) came from a study of T cell changes during pregnancy in multiple sclerosis. Measured with immunoSEQ multiplex PCR; TCRdb has only the in-frame clones, and not every one. The data hold about 28,000 clones, with 80% to 95% observed a single time. Germline CDR1 reads MGHRA; CDR2 reads YSYEKL. With 3 bases removed from V and 4 bases from J, the gap between germline ends came to 14 bases. The CDR3 has 15 residues. This sample comprised CD8+ T cells from peripheral blood mononuclear cells, obtained before pregnancy. This receptor was obtained from a female donor with multiple sclerosis, enrolled in a pregnancy study. This chain joins TRBV4-1 and TRBJ2-3, with no clear D. The CDR3 nucleotides are TGCGCCAGCAGCCATAAGGCTAGTGTTGCAGATACGCAGTATTTT. It encodes CASSHKASVADTQYF.